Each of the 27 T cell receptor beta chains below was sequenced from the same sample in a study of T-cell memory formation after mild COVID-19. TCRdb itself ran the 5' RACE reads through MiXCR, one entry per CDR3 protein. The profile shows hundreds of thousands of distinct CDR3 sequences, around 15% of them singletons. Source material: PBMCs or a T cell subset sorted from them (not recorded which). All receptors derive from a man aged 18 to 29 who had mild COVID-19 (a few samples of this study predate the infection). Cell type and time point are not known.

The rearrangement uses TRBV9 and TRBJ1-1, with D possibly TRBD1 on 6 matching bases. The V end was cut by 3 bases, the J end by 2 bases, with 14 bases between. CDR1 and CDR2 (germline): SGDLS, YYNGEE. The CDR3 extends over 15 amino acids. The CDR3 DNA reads TGTGCCAGCAGCGCCACATGGGGACATAACACTGAAGCTTTCTTT. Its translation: CASSATWGHNTEAFF. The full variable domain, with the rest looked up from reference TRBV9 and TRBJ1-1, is DSGVTQTPKHLITATGQRVTLRCSPRSGDLSVYWYQQSLDQGLQFLIQYYNGEERAKGNILERFSAQQFPDLHSELNLSSLELGDSALYFCASSATWGHNTEAFFGQGTRLTVV.

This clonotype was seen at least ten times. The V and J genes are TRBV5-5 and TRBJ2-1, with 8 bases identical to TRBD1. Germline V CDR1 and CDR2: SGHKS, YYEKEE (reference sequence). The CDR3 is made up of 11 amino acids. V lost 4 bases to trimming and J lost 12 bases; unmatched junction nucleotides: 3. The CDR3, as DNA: TGTGCCAGCAGCGCGGGACAGGTGCAGTTCTTC. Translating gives CASSAGQVQFF.

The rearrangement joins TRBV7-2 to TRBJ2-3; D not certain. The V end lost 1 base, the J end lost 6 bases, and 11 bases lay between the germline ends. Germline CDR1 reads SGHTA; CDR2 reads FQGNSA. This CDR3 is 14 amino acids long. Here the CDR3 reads CASSLDIRGDTQYF. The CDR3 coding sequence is TGTGCCAGCAGCTTAGATATCCGAGGCGATACGCAGTATTTT.

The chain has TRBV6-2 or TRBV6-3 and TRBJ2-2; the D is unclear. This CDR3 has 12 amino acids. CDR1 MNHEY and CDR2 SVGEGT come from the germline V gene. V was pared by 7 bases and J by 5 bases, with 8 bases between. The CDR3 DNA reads TGTGCCAGCAAGGACGCAACCGGGGAGCTGTTTTTT. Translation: CASKDATGELFF.

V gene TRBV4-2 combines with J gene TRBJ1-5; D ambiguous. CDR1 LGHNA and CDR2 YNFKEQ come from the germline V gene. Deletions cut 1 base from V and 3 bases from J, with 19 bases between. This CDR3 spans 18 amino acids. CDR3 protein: CASSQAIVLGTVNQPQHF. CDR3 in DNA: TGTGCCAGCAGCCAAGCAATAGTCCTAGGAACGGTCAATCAGCCCCAGCATTTT.

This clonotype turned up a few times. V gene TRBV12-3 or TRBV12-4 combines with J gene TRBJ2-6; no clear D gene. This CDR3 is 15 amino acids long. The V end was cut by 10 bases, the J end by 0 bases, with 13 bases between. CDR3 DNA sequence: TGTGCCACCCAAGTAGGCAGCTCTGGGGCCAACGTCCTGACTTTC. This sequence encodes CATQVGSSGANVLTF.

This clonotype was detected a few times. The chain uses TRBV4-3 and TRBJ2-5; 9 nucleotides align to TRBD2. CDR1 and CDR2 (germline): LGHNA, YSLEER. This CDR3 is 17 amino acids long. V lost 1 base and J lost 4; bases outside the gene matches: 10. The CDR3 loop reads CASSQARWRGGRETQYF. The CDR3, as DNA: TGCGCCAGCAGCCAAGCCCGCTGGCGGGGGGGCCGAGAGACCCAGTACTTC.

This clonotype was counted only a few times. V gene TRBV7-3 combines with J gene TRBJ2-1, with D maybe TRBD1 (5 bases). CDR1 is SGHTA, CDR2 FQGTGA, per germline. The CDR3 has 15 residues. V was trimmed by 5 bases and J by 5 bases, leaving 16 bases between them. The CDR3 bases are TGTGCCAGCAGCCCCCAAGGGGTCGCAAACAATGAGCAGTTCTTC. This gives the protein CASSPQGVANNEQFF. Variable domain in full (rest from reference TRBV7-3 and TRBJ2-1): GAGVSQTPSNKVTEKGKYVELRCDPISGHTALYWYRQSLGQGPEFLIYFQGTGAADDSGLPNDRFFAVRPEGSVSTLKIQRTERGDSAVYLCASSPQGVANNEQFFGPGTRLTVL.

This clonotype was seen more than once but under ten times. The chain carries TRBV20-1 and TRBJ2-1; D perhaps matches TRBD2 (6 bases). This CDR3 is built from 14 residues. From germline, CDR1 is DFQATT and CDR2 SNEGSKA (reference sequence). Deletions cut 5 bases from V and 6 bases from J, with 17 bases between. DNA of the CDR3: TGCAGTGCTTGGACCCGGGACTCACCCAATGAGCAGTTCTTC. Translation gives CSAWTRDSPNEQFF.

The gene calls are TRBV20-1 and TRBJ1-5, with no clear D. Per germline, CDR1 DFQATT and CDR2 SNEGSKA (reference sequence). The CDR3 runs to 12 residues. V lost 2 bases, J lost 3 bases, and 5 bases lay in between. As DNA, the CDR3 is TGCAGTGCTAGACCTCACAATCAGCCCCAGCATTTT. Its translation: CSARPHNQPQHF.

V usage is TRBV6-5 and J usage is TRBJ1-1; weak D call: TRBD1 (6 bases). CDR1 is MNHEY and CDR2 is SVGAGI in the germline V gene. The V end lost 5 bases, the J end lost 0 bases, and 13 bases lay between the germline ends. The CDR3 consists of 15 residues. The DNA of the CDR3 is TGTGCCAGCAGTCACCGGGGGGGCATGAACACTGAAGCTTTCTTT. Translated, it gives CASSHRGGMNTEAFF.

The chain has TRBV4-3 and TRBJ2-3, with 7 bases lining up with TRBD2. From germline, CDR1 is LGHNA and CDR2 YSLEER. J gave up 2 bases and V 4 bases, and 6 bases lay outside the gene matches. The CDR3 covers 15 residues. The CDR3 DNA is TGCGCCAGCAGCCGCGCGGGGGACCCCACAGATACGCAGTATTTT. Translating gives CASSRAGDPTDTQYF.

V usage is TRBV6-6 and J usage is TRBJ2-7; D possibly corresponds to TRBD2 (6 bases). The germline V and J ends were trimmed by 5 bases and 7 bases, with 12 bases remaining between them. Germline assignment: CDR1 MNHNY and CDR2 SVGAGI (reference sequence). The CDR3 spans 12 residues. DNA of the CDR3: TGTGCCAGCAGTCTCTGGGAGGAGGAGCAGTACGTC. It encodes CASSLWEEEQYV.

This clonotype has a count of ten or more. CDR3 bases: TGTGCCAGCAGCCAATTCCGTGAGGGGGGGCAGTTCTTC. This codes for CASSQFREGGQFF. The genes are TRBV3-1 and TRBJ2-1; D tentatively fits TRBD1 or TRBD2 (6 bases each). Trimming took 2 bases from V and 12 from J, leaving 14 bases between them. The CDR3 has 13 residues. CDR1 LGHDT and CDR2 YNNKEL come from the germline V gene (reference sequence).

The CDR3 spells CSASPPGVYGYTF. DNA of the CDR3: TGCAGTGCTTCCCCCCCAGGCGTGTACGGCTACACCTTC. This chain uses TRBV20-1 with TRBJ1-2; D ambiguous. Germline V gene lookup returns CDR1 DFQATT and CDR2 SNEGSKA (reference sequence). CDR3 length: 13 amino acids. V lost 5 bases and J lost 8, with 18 bases in between.

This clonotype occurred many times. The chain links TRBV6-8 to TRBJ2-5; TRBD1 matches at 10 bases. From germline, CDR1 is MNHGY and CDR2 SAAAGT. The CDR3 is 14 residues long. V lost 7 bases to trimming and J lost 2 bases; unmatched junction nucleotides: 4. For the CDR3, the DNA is TGTGCCAGCACCGGACAGGGGGATCAAGAGACCCAGTACTTC. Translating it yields CASTGQGDQETQYF.

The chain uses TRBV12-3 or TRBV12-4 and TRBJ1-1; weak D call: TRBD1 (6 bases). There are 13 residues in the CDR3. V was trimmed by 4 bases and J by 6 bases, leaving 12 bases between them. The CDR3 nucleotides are TGTGCCAGCAGTTGGGGGGGCGGCGCTGAAGCTTTCTTT. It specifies CASSWGGGAEAFF.

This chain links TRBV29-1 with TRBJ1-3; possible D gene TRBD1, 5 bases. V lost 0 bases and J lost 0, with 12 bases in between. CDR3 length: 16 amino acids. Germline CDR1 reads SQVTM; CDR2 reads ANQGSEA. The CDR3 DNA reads TGCAGCGTTGAAGATTTAACAGGACACTCTGGAAACACCATATATTTT. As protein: CSVEDLTGHSGNTIYF.

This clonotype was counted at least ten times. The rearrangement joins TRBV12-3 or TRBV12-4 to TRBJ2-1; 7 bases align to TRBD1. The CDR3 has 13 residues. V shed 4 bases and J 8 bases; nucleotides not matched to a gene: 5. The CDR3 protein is CASSSQGNHEQFF. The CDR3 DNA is TGTGCCAGCAGTTCACAGGGGAACCATGAGCAGTTCTTC.

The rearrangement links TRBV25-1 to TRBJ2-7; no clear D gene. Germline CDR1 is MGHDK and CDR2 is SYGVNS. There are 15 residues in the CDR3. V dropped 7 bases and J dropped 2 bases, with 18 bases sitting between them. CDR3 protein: CASIPMGLGPYEQYF. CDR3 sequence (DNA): TGTGCCAGCATCCCCATGGGTCTCGGCCCCTACGAGCAGTACTTC.

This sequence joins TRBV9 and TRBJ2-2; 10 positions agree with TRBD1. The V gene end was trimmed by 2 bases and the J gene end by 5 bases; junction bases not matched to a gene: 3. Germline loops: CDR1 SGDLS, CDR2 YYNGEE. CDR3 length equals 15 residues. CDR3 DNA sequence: TGTGCCAGCAGCGTCGACAGGGGGCGTACCGGGGAGCTGTTTTTT. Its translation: CASSVDRGRTGELFF.

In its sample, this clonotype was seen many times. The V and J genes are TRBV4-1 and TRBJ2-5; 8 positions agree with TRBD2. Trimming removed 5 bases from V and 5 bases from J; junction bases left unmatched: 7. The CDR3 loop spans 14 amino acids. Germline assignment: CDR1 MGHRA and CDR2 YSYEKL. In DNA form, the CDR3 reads TGCGCCAGCAGCGACCTCGGACTAGCTGAGACCCAGTACTTC. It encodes CASSDLGLAETQYF.

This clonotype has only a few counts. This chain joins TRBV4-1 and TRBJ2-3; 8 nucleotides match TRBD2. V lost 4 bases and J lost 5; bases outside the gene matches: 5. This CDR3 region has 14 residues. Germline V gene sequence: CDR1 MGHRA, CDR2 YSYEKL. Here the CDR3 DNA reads TGCGCCAGCAGCCCGGGACTAGGACGAGATACGCAGTATTTT. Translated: CASSPGLGRDTQYF.

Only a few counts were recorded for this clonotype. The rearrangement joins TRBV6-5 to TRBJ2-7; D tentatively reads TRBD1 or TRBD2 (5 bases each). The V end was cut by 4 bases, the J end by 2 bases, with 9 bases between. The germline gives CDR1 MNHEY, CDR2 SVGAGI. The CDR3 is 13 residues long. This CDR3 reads CASSWGPTYEQYV. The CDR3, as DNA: TGTGCCAGCAGTTGGGGACCGACCTACGAGCAGTACGTC.

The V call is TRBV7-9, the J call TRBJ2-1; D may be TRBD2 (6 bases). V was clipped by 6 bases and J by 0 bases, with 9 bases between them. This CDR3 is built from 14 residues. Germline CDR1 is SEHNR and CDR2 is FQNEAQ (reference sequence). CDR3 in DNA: TGTGCCAGCAGTGGGACTTACTCCTACAATGAGCAGTTCTTC. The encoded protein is CASSGTYSYNEQFF.

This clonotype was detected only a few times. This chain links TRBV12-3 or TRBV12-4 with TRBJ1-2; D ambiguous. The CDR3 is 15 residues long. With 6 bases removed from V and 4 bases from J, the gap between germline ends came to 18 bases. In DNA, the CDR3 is TGTGCCAGCAGCCACCAGGACGGACCATTCTATGGCTACACCTTC. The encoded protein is CASSHQDGPFYGYTF.

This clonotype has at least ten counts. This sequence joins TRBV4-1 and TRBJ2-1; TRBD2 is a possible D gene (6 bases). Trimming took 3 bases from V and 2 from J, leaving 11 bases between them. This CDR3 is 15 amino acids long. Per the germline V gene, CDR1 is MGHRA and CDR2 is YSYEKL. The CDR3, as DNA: TGCGCCAGCAGCCAGGGGACTGGTCCCTACAATGAGCAGTTCTTC. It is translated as CASSQGTGPYNEQFF.